Shown below are 11 T cell receptor beta chains from a single sample sequenced in a study of CD8+CD57+ T cells in acquired aplastic anemia. Genomic DNA acted as the template from which TCR beta VDJ combination and CDR3 sequence profiling were carried out. TCRdb re-analysed the reads in MiXCR, keeping a single row per CDR3 protein. Among about 81,000 distinct CDR3 sequences listed, about half were seen once. The sequencing input was sorted CD4+, CD8+, or CD8+CD57+ T cells (not recorded which) from PBMCs. The receptors stem from a human donor in good health, serving as a control.

This chain connects TRBV19 to TRBJ1-2, with TRBD1 matching over 7 bases. The CDR3 runs 15 residues. Germline assignment: CDR1 LNHDA and CDR2 SQIVND (reference sequence). With 3 bases clipped from V and 4 bases from J, the junction kept 8 bases outside the gene matches. CDR3 sequence reads: CASSIKRGPRYGYTF. The CDR3 bases are TGTGCCAGTAGTATTAAGAGGGGGCCTCGCTATGGCTACACCTTC.

Turning to this clonotype: This may come from a read error, since a much larger clone is one base off. The chain uses TRBV11-3 and TRBJ1-2; D gene ambiguous. Germline lookup yields CDR1 SGHNT and CDR2 YENEEA. The V end was cut by 2 bases, the J end by 7 bases, with 8 bases between. CDR3 length: 12 residues. Here the CDR3 reads CASSLSGCGYTF. The DNA of the CDR3 is TGTGCCAGCAGCTTATCCGGGTGTGGCTACACCTTC.

This clonotype occurred a few times. One junction end disagrees with the germline gene, perhaps due to a read error. Here the CDR3 reads CASSVGGNTGAFF. The CDR3 bases are TGTGCCAGCAGCGTAGGGGGGAACACTGGAGCTTTCTTT. This chain links TRBV9 with TRBJ1-1; D may be TRBD1 (5 bases). The CDR3 is 13 amino acids. Germline CDR1 is SGDLS and CDR2 is YYNGEE.

Ten or more counts support this clonotype. For the CDR3, the DNA is TGTGCCAGCAGTACGGCTAGGTTCGCATTAGGGGATGAGCAGTTCTTC. This encodes CASSTARFALGDEQFF. This chain links TRBV2 with TRBJ2-1; weak D call: TRBD1 (5 bases). The CDR3 is made up of 16 amino acids. Trimming cost V 5 bases and J 8 bases, with 22 bases left between them. CDR1 is SNHLY and CDR2 is FYNNEI in the germline V gene.

The chain recombines TRBV2 with TRBJ1-3, with D maybe TRBD1 (5 bases). CDR3 length: 21 amino acids. Trimming removed 2 bases from V and 7 bases from J, with 33 bases in between. The germline V gene has CDR1 SNHLY and CDR2 FYNNEI. The CDR3 nucleotides are TGTGCCAGCAGTGAAATTCGACAGTACCTACCAAAGGAGTCGTCGTGGAACACCATATATTTT. Its protein product is CASSEIRQYLPKESSWNTIYF.

The rearrangement joins TRBV10-3 to TRBJ1-1; 7 bases map to TRBD1. The junction had 4 bases not matched to a gene; V was cut back by 9 bases and J by 0 bases. The CDR3 is 13 residues long. Looked up from germline, CDR1 is ENHRY and CDR2 is SYGVKD. The CDR3 reads CAIGQAMNTEAFF. As DNA, the CDR3 is TGTGCCATAGGACAGGCGATGAACACTGAAGCTTTCTTT.

The chain uses TRBV6-1 and TRBJ1-1, with a weak D call TRBD1 (6 bases). Trimming left V 1 base short and J 8 bases short, with 14 bases between. This CDR3 has 14 amino acids. Germline CDR1 MNHNS, CDR2 SASEGT. Here the CDR3 reads CASSEGRTDKEAFF. The CDR3 DNA reads as TGTGCCAGCAGTGAAGGTAGGACAGACAAAGAAGCTTTCTTT.

This clonotype was seen at least ten times. V gene TRBV15 combines with J gene TRBJ2-7, with 11 bases fitting TRBD1. Per germline, CDR1 LNHNV and CDR2 YYDKDF (reference sequence). The junction had 7 bases not matched to a gene; V was cut back by 1 base and J by 5 bases. The length of the CDR3 is 16 residues. The chain's CDR3 is CATSRGRGQGAHEQYF. CDR3 bases: TGTGCCACCAGCAGAGGGAGAGGACAGGGGGCTCACGAGCAGTACTTC.

The rearrangement joins TRBV27 to TRBJ1-2, with a tentative D call TRBD1 (5 bases). Trimming shortened V by 0 bases and J by 4 bases, and 9 bases separated the two germline ends. The CDR3 runs to 14 residues. Germline V lookup: CDR1 MNHEY, CDR2 SMNVEV (reference sequence). The CDR3 DNA follows: TGTGCCAGCAGTTTATCGGGGGGGATCTATGGCTACACCTTC. This translates into CASSLSGGIYGYTF.

This chain links TRBV7-9 with TRBJ1-1; D remains unclear. Looked up from germline, CDR1 is SEHNR and CDR2 is FQNEAQ (reference sequence). The CDR3 loop spans 13 amino acids. V shed 1 base and J shed 3 bases, with 6 bases lying between them. The CDR3 nucleotides are TGTGCCAGCAGCTTAGACAGCTACACTGAAGCTTTCTTT. As protein: CASSLDSYTEAFF.

This clonotype was observed at least ten times. The chain recombines TRBV29-1 with TRBJ2-5, with D possibly matching TRBD2 (5 bases). Germline CDR1 and CDR2: SQVTM and ANQGSEA. The CDR3 has 14 amino acids. The V end lost 1 base, the J end lost 5 bases, and 14 bases lay between the germline ends. In DNA form, the CDR3 reads TGCAGCGTTGAAGCGAGGGTTGTAGGGGAGACCCAGTACTTC. Amino acid sequence: CSVEARVVGETQYF.